The rows below give T cell receptor beta chains drawn from one sample of a study of T cells after yellow fever vaccination. TCRdb fed the 5' RACE reads into MiXCR, producing one record per CDR3 protein. In the table there are 300,000 to 350,000 distinct CDR3 sequences, roughly 4% of which are singletons. The sample was PBMCs, taken 5 days after the yellow fever booster vaccination. Source of these receptors: a young man who received the YFV17D yellow fever vaccine. Each CDR3 is given with its conserved first and last residue. D genes are given only for firm matches. Size is omitted from some rows. Given values are once, few, many or a class for expanded clones.

TRBJ1-2 | TRBV12-3/TRBV12-4 | many | - | TGTGCCAGCAGTTTGAACACGGCCTATGGCTACACCTTC | CASSLNTAYGYTF
TRBJ1-5 | TRBV28 | - | TRBD1 | TGTGCCAGCATCCTAGGCCAGGGACAGACTCAGCCCCAGCATTTT | CASILGQGQTQPQHF
TRBJ1-1 | TRBV7-6 | many | - | TGTGCCAGCAGCTTAGCCCTCGGGGGGAGCACTGAAGCTTTCTTT | CASSLALGGSTEAFF
TRBJ2-1 | TRBV12-3/TRBV12-4 | many | - | TGTGCCAGCAGTTTAAGGGCGTACAATGAGCAGTTCTTC | CASSLRAYNEQFF
TRBJ2-3 | TRBV9 | - | - | TGTGCCAGCAGCGACAGCGGTGATACGCAGTATTTT | CASSDSGDTQYF
TRBJ2-1 | TRBV6-5 | few | - | TGTGCCAGCAGTAGCCCGGGACCCAGTCCCCTCTACAATGAGCAGTTCTTC | CASSSPGPSPLYNEQFF
TRBJ2-3 | TRBV29-1 | - | - | TGCAGCGTTGGAGAACTTCCCTTCACAGATACGCAGTATTTT | CSVGELPFTDTQYF
TRBJ1-5 | TRBV6-6 | - | - | TGTGCCAGCAGTTCCGGGACCCAAGGGAATCAGCCCCAGCATTTT | CASSSGTQGNQPQHF
TRBJ2-3 | TRBV20-1 | many | - | TGCAGTGCCGGCCGGGGCGCCGGGACAGATACGCAGTATTTT | CSAGRGAGTDTQYF
TRBJ2-1 | TRBV5-1 | many | - | TGCGCCAGCAGGAGGACTGACAATGAGCAGTTCTTC | CASRRTDNEQFF
TRBJ2-3 | TRBV5-1 | many | TRBD2 | TGCGCCAGCAGCTTGGTACGTCTAGCGGGAGACACAGATACGCAGTATTTT | CASSLVRLAGDTDTQYF
TRBJ2-6 | TRBV7-2 | many | TRBD2 | TGTGCCAGCAGCTTAGCGGCGGGGGAAGGGGCTGGGGCCAACGTCCTGACTTTC | CASSLAAGEGAGANVLTF
TRBJ1-6 | TRBV6-2/TRBV6-3 | few | - | TGTGCCAGCAGTTACTCGAGTGCGGCCTGGGATTCACCCCTCCACTTT | CASSYSSAAWDSPLHF
TRBJ1-2 | TRBV7-2 | many | - | TGTGCCAGCAGCTTGGGACCGGCTGCCTATGGCTACACCTTC | CASSLGPAAYGYTF
TRBJ2-4 | TRBV28 | few | - | TGTGCCAGCAGCTTGGTCGGGGGTCGTCACATTCAGTACTTC | CASSLVGGRHIQYF
TRBJ2-5 | TRBV4-1 | - | - | TGCGCCAGCAGCCAAGATGAGGGGACCCAGTACTTC | CASSQDEGTQYF
TRBJ2-1 | TRBV15 | few | TRBD1 | TGTGCCACCAGCTGGGACAGGTCCTACAATGAGCAGTTCTTC | CATSWDRSYNEQFF
TRBJ2-2 | TRBV27 | many | - | TGTGCCAGCAGTTTAATGGGTCCCGGCACCGGGGAGCTGTTTTTT | CASSLMGPGTGELFF
TRBJ1-1 | TRBV5-5 | - | - | TGTGCCAGCAGCCCTTGGGAGGGGCTGACTGAAGCTTTCTTT | CASSPWEGLTEAFF
TRBJ1-1 | TRBV5-1 | - | - | TGCGCCAGCAGCTTGACTACAGCCTCGAACACTGAAGCTTTCTTT | CASSLTTASNTEAFF
TRBJ2-2 | TRBV9 | many | - | TGTGCCAGCAGCGTTGTCTCCGGGGAGCTGTTTTTT | CASSVVSGELFF
TRBJ2-3 | TRBV7-9 | many | - | TGTGCCAGCAGCTTAGATCAGTCCGCAGATACGCAGTATTTT | CASSLDQSADTQYF
TRBJ2-3 | TRBV28 | many | - | TGTGCCAGCACCCCGGCGGGGGCCACAGATACGCAGTATTTT | CASTPAGATDTQYF
TRBJ2-3 | TRBV28 | few | - | TGTGCCAGCAACGGCGACAGCACAGATACGCAGTATTTT | CASNGDSTDTQYF
TRBJ1-1 | TRBV3-1 | - | TRBD1 | TGTGCCGGAGGACAGGGAACTTTTGGAAGGGATGTGAACACTGAAGCTTTCTTT | CAGGQGTFGRDVNTEAFF
TRBJ1-5 | TRBV9 | many | - | TGTGCCAGCAGCGCGGGCGGGGGCAATCAGCCCCAGCATTTT | CASSAGGGNQPQHF
TRBJ1-2 | TRBV5-1 | few | - | TGCGCCAGCAGCTTGTCCGGTAACTCTAACTATGGCTACACCTTC | CASSLSGNSNYGYTF
TRBJ2-2 | TRBV7-6 | many | TRBD2 | TGTGCCAGCAGCCGGGCGGCTAGCGGGGGGGCCTACACCGGGGAGCTGTTTTTT | CASSRAASGGAYTGELFF
TRBJ2-3 | TRBV15 | few | - | TGTGCCACCAGTCTCGGACCTAGAGGGAGACAAGATACGCAGTATTTT | CATSLGPRGRQDTQYF
TRBJ2-3 | TRBV12-3/TRBV12-4 | - | - | TGTGCCAGCAGTGGGGGGACCGTCGCGTACGATACGCAGTATTTT | CASSGGTVAYDTQYF
TRBJ2-7 | TRBV6-2/TRBV6-3 | - | - | TGTGCCAGCAGTTACTCCGGCGCTAGTGCTTTCGAGCAGTACTTC | CASSYSGASAFEQYF
TRBJ2-1 | TRBV5-6 | few | - | TGTGCCAGCAGCTCCCTACCCCCAGCCTACAATGAGCAGTTCTTC | CASSSLPPAYNEQFF
TRBJ2-5 | TRBV9 | many | - | TGTGCCAGCAGCGTCCAACCGGGGGTGGAGACCCAGTACTTC | CASSVQPGVETQYF
TRBJ2-1 | TRBV2 | few | - | TGTGCCAGCAGACCCCGGGACGGAGCTAATGAGCAGTTCTTC | CASRPRDGANEQFF
TRBJ1-2 | TRBV20-1 | many | - | TGCAGTGCCCCGGAGCGGAGAGACTATGGCTACACCTTC | CSAPERRDYGYTF
TRBJ2-5 | TRBV7-9 | few | TRBD2 | TGTGCCAGCAGCTTTTGGGGACTAGCAGAGACCCAGTACTTC | CASSFWGLAETQYF
TRBJ2-3 | TRBV7-2 | many | TRBD1 | TGTGCCAGCAGGTCACAGGGGTTAGATACGCAGTATTTT | CASRSQGLDTQYF
TRBJ1-2 | TRBV5-1 | many | - | TGCGCCAGCAGCTTGGCGGGGGGCAATGGCTACACCTTC | CASSLAGGNGYTF
TRBJ1-5 | TRBV7-2 | few | - | TGTGCCAGCAGCGAGTTGGACAGCACGGCCCAGCATTTT | CASSELDSTAQHF
TRBJ1-5 | TRBV6-2/TRBV6-3 | few | - | TGTGCCAGCAGTTTAAGGGAAGGGTTGAGCAATCAGCCCCAGCATTTT | CASSLREGLSNQPQHF
TRBJ2-1 | TRBV27 | few | TRBD1 | TGTGCCAGCAGTTTGCTCCTGCGGACAGGGCCCAGCTCCTACAATGAGCAGTTCTTC | CASSLLLRTGPSSYNEQFF